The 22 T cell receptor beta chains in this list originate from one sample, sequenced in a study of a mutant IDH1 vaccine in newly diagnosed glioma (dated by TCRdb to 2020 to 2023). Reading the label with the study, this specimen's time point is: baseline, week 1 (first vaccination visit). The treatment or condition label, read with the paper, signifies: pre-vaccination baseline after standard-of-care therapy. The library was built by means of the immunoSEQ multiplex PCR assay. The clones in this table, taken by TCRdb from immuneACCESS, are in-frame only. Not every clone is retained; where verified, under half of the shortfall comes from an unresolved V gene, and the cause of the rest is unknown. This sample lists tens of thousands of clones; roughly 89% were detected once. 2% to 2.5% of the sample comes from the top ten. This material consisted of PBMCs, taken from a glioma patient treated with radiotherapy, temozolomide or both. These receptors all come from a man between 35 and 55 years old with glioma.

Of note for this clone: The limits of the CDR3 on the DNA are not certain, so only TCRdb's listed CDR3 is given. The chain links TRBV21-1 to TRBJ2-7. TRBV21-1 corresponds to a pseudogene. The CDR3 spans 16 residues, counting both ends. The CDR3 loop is CASSKVALGSSYEQYF.

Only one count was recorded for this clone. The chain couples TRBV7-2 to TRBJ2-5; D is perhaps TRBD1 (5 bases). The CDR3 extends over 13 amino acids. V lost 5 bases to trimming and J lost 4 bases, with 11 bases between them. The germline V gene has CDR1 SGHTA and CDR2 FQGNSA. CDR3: CASSPRGVETQYF. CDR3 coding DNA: TGTGCCAGCAGCCCAAGGGGTGTAGAGACCCAGTACTTC.

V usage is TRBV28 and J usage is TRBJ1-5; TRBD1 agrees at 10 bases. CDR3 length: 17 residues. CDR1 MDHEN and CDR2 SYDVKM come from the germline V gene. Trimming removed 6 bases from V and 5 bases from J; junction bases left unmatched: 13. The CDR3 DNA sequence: TGTGCCAGCAGCTTCGACTACGGGACAGGGGCGGATCAGCCCCAGCATTTT. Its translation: CASSFDYGTGADQPQHF.

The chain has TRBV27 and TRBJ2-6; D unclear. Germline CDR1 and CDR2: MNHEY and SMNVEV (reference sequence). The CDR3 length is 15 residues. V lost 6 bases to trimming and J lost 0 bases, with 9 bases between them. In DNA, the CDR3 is TGTGCCAGCAGCACCATAAACTCTGGGGCCAACGTCCTGACTTTC. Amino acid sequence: CASSTINSGANVLTF.

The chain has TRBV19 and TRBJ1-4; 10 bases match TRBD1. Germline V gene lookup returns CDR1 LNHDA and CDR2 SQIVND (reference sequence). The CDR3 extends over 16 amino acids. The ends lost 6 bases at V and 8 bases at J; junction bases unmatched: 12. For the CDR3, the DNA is TGTGCCAGTAGGCGGAGACAGGGGGCGCGGGCCGAAAAACTGTTTTTT. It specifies CASRRRQGARAEKLFF.

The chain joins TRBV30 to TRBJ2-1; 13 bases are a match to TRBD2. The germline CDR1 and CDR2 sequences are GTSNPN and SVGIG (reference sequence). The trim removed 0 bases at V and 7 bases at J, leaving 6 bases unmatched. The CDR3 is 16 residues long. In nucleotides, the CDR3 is TGTGCCTGGAGTGTTTCGGGGACTAGCGGGATAAATGAGCAGTTCTTC. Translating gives CAWSVSGTSGINEQFF.

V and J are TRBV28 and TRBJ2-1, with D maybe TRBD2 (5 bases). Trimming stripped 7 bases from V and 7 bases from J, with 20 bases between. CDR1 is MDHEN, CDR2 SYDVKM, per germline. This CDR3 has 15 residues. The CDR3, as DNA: TGTGCCAGCACCCTCAGGATGGGAGCGGCAAATGAGCAGTTCTTC. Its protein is CASTLRMGAANEQFF.

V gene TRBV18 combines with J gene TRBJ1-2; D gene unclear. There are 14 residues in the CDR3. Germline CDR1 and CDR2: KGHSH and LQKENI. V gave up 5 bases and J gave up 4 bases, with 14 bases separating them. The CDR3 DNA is TGTGCCAGCTCAAGGCAGGAGAATCTCTATGGCTACACCTTC. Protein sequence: CASSRQENLYGYTF.

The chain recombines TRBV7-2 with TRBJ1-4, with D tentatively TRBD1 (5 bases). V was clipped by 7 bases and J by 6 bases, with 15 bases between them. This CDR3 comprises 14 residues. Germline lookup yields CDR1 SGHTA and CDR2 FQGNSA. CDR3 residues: CASTQGFLDEKLFF. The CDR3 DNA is TGTGCCAGCACCCAGGGCTTCTTGGATGAAAAACTGTTTTTT.

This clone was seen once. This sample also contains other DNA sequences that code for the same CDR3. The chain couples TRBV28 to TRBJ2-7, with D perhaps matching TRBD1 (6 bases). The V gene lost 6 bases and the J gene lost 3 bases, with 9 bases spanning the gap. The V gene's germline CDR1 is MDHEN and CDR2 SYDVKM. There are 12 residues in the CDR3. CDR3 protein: CASRKTGYEQYF. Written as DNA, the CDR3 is TGTGCCAGCAGAAAGACAGGCTACGAGCAGTACTTC.

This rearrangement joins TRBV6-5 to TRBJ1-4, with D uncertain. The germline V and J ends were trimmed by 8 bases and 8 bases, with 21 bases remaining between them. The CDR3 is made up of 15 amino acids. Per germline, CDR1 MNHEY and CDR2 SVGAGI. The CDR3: CASSQTGYGREKLFF. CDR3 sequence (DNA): TGTGCCAGCTCCCAGACGGGGTATGGAAGGGAAAAACTGTTTTTT.

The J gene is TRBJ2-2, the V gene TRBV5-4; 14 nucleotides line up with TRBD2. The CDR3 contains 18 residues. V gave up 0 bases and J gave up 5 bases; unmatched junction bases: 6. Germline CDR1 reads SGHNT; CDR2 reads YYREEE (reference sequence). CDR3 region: CASSLAFGTSGSTGELFF. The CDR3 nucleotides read TGTGCCAGCAGCTTGGCCTTCGGGACTAGCGGGAGTACCGGGGAGCTGTTTTTT.

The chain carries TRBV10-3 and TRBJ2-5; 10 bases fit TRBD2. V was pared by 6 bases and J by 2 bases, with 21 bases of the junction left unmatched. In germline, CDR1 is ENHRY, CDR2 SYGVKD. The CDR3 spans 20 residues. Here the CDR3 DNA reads TGTGCCATCAGCTTATCGGTCCGGGGGATGAGCGGGAGGGGGCAAGAGACCCAGTACTTC. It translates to CAISLSVRGMSGRGQETQYF.

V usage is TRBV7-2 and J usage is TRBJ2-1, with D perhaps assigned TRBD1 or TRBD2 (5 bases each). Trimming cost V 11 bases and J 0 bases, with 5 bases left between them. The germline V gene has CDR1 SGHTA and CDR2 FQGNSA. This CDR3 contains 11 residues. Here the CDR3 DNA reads TGTGCCGGGGGCTCCTACAATGAGCAGTTCTTC. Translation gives CAGGSYNEQFF.

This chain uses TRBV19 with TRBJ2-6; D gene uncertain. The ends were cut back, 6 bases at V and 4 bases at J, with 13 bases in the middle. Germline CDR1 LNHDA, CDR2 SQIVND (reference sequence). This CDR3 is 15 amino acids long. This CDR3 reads CASRVWATGANVLTF. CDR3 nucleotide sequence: TGTGCCAGTAGGGTTTGGGCGACGGGGGCCAACGTCCTGACTTTC.

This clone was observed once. Here the CDR3 reads CASSTRGLHGYTF. CDR3 DNA: TGTGCCAGCAGTACTAGGGGTTTGCATGGCTACACCTTC. J is TRBJ1-2 and V is TRBV6-5; D may be TRBD1 (5 bases). In germline, CDR1 is MNHEY, CDR2 SVGAGI. V lost 5 bases and J lost 6, with 13 bases in between. The CDR3 runs to 13 residues.

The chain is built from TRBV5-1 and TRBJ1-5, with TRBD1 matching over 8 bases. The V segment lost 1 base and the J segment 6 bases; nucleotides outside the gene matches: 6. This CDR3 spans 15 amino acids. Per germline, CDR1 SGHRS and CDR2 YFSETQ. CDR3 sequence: CASSLTGGTGQPQHF. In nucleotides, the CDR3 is TGCGCCAGCAGCTTGACAGGGGGAACGGGTCAGCCCCAGCATTTT.

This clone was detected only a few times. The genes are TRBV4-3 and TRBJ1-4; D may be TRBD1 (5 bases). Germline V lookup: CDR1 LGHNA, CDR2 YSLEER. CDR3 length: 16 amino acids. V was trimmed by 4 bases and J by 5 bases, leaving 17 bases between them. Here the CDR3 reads CASSRVVGPPNEKLFF. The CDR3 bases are TGCGCCAGCAGCCGGGTCGTGGGGCCCCCAAATGAAAAACTGTTTTTT.

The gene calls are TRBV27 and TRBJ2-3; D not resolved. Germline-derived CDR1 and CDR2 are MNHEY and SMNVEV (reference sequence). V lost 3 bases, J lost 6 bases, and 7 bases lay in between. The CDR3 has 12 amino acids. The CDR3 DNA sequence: TGTGCCAGCAGTTTGGTTGGGGATACGCAGTATTTT. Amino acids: CASSLVGDTQYF.

In DNA, the CDR3 is TGCGCCAGCAGTCCCAGAGACTGCAATGAGCAGTTCTTC. This translates into CASSPRDCNEQFF. This chain uses TRBV23-1 with TRBJ2-1; D is undetermined. TRBV23-1 counts as an open reading frame of uncertain function. V lost 4 bases to trimming and J lost 6 bases, with 10 bases between them. CDR3 length: 13 amino acids.

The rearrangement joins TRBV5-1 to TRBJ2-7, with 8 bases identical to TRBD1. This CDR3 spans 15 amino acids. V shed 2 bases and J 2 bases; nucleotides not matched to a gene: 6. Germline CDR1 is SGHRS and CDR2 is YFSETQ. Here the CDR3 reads CASSFGDRGAYEQYF. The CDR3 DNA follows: TGCGCCAGCAGCTTCGGCGACAGGGGCGCCTACGAGCAGTACTTC.

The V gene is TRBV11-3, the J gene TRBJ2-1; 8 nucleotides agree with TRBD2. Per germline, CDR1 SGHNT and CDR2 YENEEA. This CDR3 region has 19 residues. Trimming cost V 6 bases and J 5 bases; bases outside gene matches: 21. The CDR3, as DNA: TGTGCCAGCAGTTTGGCCGGGACTAGTATTGGGCCTAGGAACAATGAGCAGTTCTTC. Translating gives CASSLAGTSIGPRNNEQFF. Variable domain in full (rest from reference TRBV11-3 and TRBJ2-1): EAGVVQSPRYKIIEKKQPVAFWCNPISGHNTLYWYLQNLGQGPELLIRYENEEAVDDSQLPKDRFSAERLKGVDSTLKIQPAELGDSAVYLCASSLAGTSIGPRNNEQFFGPGTRLTVL.